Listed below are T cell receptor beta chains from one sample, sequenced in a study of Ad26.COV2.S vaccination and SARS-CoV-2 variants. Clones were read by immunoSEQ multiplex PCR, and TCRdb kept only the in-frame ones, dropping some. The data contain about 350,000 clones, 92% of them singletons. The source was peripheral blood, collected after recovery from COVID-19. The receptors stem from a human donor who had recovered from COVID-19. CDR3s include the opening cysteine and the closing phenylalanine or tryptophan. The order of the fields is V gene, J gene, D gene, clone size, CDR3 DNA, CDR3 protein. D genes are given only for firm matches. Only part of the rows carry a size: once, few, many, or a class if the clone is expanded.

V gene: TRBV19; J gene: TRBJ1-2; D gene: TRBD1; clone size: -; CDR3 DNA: TGTGCCAGTATACGGGGACAGCAAAACTATGGCTACACCTTC; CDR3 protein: CASIRGQQNYGYTF
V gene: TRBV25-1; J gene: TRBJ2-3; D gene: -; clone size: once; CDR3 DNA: TGTGCCAGCAGTCCTACCCGAGATACGCAGTATTTT; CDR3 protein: CASSPTRDTQYF
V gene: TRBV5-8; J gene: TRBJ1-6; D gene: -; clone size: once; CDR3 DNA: TGTGCCAGCGGGCCTCGGGACAAGGGACCCTATAATTCACCCCTCCACTTT; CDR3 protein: CASGPRDKGPYNSPLHF
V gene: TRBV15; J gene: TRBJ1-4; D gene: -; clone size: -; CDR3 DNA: TGTGCCACCAGCAGAGCGAATGAAAAACTGTTTTTT; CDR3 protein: CATSRANEKLFF
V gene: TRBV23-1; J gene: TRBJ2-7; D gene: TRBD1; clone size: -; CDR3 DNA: TGCGCCAGCAGTCAACCGGGACAGGGGGCGAGCTGGTACGGCGAGCAGTACTTC; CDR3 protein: CASSQPGQGASWYGEQYF
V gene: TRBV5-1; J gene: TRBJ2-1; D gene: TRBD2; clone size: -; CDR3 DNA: TGCGCCAGCAGCTATCCTACATCCAGCGGGGGACCCTACAATGAGCAGTTCTTC; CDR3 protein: CASSYPTSSGGPYNEQFF
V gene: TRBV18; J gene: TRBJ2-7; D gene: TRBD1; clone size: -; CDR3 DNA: TGTGCCAGCTCAGTAGGACAGGGGGCCTACGAGCAGTACTTC; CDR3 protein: CASSVGQGAYEQYF
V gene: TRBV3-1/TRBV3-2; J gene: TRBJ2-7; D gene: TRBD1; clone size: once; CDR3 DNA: TGTGCCAGCAGCCCCGGACAGGGGAAGTACGAGCAGTACTTC; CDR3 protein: CASSPGQGKYEQYF
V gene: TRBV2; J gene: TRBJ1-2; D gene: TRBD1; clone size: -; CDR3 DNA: TGTGCCAGCAAATCGGGACAGTCTAACTATGGCTACACCTTC; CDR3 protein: CASKSGQSNYGYTF
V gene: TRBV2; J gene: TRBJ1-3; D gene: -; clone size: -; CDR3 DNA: TGTGCCAGCAGGAAAGAAGTTGGTGGAAACACCATATATTTT; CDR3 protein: CASRKEVGGNTIYF
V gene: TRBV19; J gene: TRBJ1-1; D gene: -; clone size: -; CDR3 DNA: TGTGCCAGTAGTATAAGGGTATCAGGCACTGAAGCTTTCTTT; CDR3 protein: CASSIRVSGTEAFF
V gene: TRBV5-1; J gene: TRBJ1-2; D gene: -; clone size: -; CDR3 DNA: TGCGCCAGCAGCTTGGAAGCGGCCATCTATGGCTACACCTTC; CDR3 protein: CASSLEAAIYGYTF
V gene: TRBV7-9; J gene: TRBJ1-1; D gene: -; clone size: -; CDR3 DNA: TGTGCCAGCAGCCCACCGGGGGGGTACACTGAAGCTTTCTTT; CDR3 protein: CASSPPGGYTEAFF
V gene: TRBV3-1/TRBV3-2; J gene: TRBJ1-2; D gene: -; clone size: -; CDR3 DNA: TGTGCCAGCAGCCAAGAAGGGGCAGGGAGCCGTGGCTACACCTTC; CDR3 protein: CASSQEGAGSRGYTF
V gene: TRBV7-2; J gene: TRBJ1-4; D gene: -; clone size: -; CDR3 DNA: TGTGCCAGCAGCTTAGCGCTTGGCAGTCGGTTTGAAAAACTGTTTTTT; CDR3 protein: CASSLALGSRFEKLFF
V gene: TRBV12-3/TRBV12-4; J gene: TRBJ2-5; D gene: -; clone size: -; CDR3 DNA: TGTGCCAGCAGTTTCAGGCAAGAGACCCAGTACTTC; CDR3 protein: CASSFRQETQYF
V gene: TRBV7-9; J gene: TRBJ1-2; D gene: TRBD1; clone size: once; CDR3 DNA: TGTGCCAGCAGCATAACGCCGGGACAGGGATTCTATGGCTACACCTTC; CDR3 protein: CASSITPGQGFYGYTF
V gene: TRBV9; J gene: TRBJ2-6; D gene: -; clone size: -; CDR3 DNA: TGTGCCAGCAGCGTAGGCACAGGCTCTGGGGCCAACGTCCTGACTTTC; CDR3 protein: CASSVGTGSGANVLTF
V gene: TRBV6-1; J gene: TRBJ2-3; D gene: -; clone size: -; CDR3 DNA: TGTGCCAGCAGTGAACCGCAGCGCACAGATACGCAGTATTTT; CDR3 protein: CASSEPQRTDTQYF
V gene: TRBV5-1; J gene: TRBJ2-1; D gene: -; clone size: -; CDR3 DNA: TGCGCCAGCAGCTTGGAAGGTAAAATAAGCTCCTACAATGAGCAGTTCTTC; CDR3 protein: CASSLEGKISSYNEQFF
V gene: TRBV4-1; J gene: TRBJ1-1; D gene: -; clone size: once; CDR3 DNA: TGCGCCAGCAGCCAAGATTTTGCTTTCCGGAACACTGAAGCTTTCTTT; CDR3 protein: CASSQDFAFRNTEAFF
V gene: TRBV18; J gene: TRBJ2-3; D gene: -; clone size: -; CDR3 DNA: TGTGCCAGCTCACCACCCGCGGGGAGCACAGATACGCAGTATTTT; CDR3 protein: CASSPPAGSTDTQYF
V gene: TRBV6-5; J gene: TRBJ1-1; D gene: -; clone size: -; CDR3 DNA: TGTGCCAGCAGCACCAGAGTGAAGGCTTTCTTT; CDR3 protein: CASSTRVKAFF
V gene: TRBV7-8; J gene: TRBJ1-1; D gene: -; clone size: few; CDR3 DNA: TGTGCCAGCAGCCCTCATGAAGGACGGGGGAACACTGAAGCTTTCTTT; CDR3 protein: CASSPHEGRGNTEAFF
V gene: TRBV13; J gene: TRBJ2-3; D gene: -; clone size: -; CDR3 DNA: TGTGCCAGCAGGGACGGAACTAGCACAGATACGCAGTATTTT; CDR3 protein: CASRDGTSTDTQYF
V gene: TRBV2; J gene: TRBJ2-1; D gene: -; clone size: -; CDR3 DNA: TGTGCCAGCAGTGATAAGGGGAGTGCCTACAATGAGCAGTTCTTC; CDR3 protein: CASSDKGSAYNEQFF
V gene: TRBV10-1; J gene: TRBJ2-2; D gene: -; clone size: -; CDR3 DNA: TGCGCCAGCAGTGACGCAGACGGCCTGGCCGGGGAGCTGTTTTTT; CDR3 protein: CASSDADGLAGELFF
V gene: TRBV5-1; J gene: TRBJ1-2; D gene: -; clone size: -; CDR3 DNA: TGCGCCAGCAGCGAGGGTGCGGGCAACTATGGCTACACCTTC; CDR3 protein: CASSEGAGNYGYTF
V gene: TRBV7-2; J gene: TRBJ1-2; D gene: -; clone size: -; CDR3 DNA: TGTGCCAGCAGCTTACGGACACCGGGTAACTATGGCTACACCTTC; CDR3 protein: CASSLRTPGNYGYTF
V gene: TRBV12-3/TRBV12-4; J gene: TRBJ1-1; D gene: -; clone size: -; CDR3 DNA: TGTGCCAGCAGTTTGGGACGTTTGGTTGCTTTCTTT; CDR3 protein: CASSLGRLVAFF
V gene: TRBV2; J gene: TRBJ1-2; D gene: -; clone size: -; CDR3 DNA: TGTGCCAGCAGTGACAAGGTTTATGGCTACACCTTC; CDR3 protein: CASSDKVYGYTF
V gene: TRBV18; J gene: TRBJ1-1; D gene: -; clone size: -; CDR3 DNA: TGTGCCAGCTCACAAAGGGACGGGAACACTGAAGCTTTCTTT; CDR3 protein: CASSQRDGNTEAFF
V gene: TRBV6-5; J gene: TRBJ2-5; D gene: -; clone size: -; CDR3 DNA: TGTGCCAGCAGCGGCCGTGGGACCCAGTACTTC; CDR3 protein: CASSGRGTQYF
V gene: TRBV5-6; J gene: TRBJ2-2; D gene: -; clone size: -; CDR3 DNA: TGTGCCAGCAGCTTGGCGCAACAAGGGGAGCTGTTTTTT; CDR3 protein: CASSLAQQGELFF
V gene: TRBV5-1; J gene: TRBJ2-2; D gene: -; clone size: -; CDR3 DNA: TGCGCCAGCAGCTTGGCCGTGGCGGGCACCGGGGAGCTGTTTTTT; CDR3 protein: CASSLAVAGTGELFF
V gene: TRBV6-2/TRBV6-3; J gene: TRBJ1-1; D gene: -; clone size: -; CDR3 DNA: TGTGCCAGCAGTTACGTCCCGGGCCTAATGGCTTTCTTT; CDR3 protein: CASSYVPGLMAFF
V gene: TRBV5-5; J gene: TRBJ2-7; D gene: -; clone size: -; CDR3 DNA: TGTGCCAGCAGCTTGTGGCAGATCACCTACGAGCAGTACTTC; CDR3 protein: CASSLWQITYEQYF
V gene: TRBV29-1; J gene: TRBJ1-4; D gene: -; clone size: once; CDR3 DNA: TGCAGCGCACGGGACACCCCTAATGAAAAACTGTTTTTT; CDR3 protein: CSARDTPNEKLFF
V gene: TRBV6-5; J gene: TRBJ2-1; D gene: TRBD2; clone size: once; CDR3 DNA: TGTGCCAGCTACGATCCAGGCGGGGGGAAAGCTGAGCAGTTCTTC; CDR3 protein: CASYDPGGGKAEQFF
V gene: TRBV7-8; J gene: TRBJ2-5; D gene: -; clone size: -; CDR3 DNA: TGTGCCAGCAGCCAATCAACGGGGGAGACCCAGTACTTC; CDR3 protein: CASSQSTGETQYF
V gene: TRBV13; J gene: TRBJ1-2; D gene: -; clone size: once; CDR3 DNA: TGTGCCAGCAGCTTAGGTCTGGGGGCGGGCTATGGCTACACCTTC; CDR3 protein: CASSLGLGAGYGYTF
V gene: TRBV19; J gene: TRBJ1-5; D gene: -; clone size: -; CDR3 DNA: TGTGCCAGTATGAAGCTGATTGGGGGTGGGGGCAATCAGCCCCAGCATTTT; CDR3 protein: CASMKLIGGGGNQPQHF
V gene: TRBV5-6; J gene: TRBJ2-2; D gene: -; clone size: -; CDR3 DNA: TGTGCCAGCAGCTTGGCGGGGCCGACCGGGGAGCTGTTTTTT; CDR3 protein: CASSLAGPTGELFF
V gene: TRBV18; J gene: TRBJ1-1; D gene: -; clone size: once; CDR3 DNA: TGTGCCAGCTCACCTACAGGGTACACTGAAGCTTTCTTT; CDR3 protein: CASSPTGYTEAFF
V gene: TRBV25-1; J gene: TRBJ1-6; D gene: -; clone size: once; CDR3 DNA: TGTGCCAGCAGTGAATATAAAGGCGAGACCTCCTATAATTCACCCCTCCACTTT; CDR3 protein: CASSEYKGETSYNSPLHF
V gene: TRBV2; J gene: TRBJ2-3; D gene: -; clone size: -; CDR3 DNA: TGTGCCAGCATGGAAGTCTACGCAGATACGCAGTATTTT; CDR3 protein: CASMEVYADTQYF
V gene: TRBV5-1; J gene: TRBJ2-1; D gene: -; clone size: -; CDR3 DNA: TGCGCCAGCAGTGACTTTGGGCTAGCCTATAACCTAATTTCCTACAATGAGCAGTTCTTC; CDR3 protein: CASSDFGLAYNLISYNEQFF
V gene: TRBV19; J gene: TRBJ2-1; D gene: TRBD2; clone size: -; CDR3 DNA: TGTGCCAGTAGTATAAGCGGGGGGGCAGGGGAGCAGTTCTTC; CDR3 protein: CASSISGGAGEQFF
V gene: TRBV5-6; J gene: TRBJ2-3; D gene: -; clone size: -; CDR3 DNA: TGTGCCAGCAGCTTGGCAGGGGGGCCAGATACGCAGTATTTT; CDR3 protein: CASSLAGGPDTQYF
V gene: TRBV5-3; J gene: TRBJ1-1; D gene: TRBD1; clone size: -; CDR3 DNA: TGTGCCAGAAGCTGGGACAGGCGTCCCACTGAAGCTTTCTTT; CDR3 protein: CARSWDRRPTEAFF
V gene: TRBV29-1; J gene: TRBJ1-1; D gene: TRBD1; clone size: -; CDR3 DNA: TGCAGCGTTGCCAGGGGGAGGGTTCCTGAAGCTTTCTTT; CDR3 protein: CSVARGRVPEAFF
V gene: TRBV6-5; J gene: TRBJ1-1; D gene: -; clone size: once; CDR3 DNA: TGTGCCAGCAGTTATCGAACAGGGAAGGGGGCTTTCTTT; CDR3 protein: CASSYRTGKGAFF
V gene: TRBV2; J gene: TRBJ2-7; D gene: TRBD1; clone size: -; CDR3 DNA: TGTGCCAGCGGGACAGGGTTCTACGAGCAGTACTTC; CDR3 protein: CASGTGFYEQYF
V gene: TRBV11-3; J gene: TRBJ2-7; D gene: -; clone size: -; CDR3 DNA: TGTGCCAGCAGCTTAGATCTCGCTATATACTACGAGCAGTACTTC; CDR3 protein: CASSLDLAIYYEQYF